This is a list of T cell receptor beta chains from one sample in a study of esophageal squamous cell carcinoma under preoperative chemotherapy. TCRdb analysed the PCR reads with MiXCR anew, one entry per CDR3 protein. Of fewer than 20,000 distinct CDR3 sequences listed, 40% to 55% are singletons. The sample was collected from a patient given preoperative chemotherapy. The receptors originated from a human donor with esophageal squamous cell carcinoma. The donor label of this sample is uncertain. The CDR3 runs from the conserved cysteine through the conserved F or W. A D gene is named only where the DNA matches it firmly. Rows give clone size only sometimes, using once, few, many, or a class for an expanded clone.

d_call: NA
j_call: TRBJ1-1
clone_size: NA
v_call: TRBV20-1
cdr3_nt: TGCAGTGCCTCACAGATAATGAACACTGAAGCTTTCTTT
cdr3_aa: CSASQIMNTEAFF

d_call: NA
j_call: TRBJ2-5
clone_size: NA
v_call: TRBV18
cdr3_nt: TGTGCCAGCTCACAATTAAGAGGCAATGAGCAGTACTTC
cdr3_aa: CASSQLRGNEQYF

d_call: NA
j_call: TRBJ2-3
clone_size: few
v_call: TRBV7-7
cdr3_nt: TGTGCCAGCAGCCGGAGTGGGACTTCCACAGATACGCAGTATTTT
cdr3_aa: CASSRSGTSTDTQYF

d_call: TRBD2
j_call: TRBJ2-1
clone_size: NA
v_call: TRBV7-9
cdr3_nt: TGTGCCAGCAGCGGCGCGGGGGGGGGGGGCGGCAATGAGCAGTTCTTC
cdr3_aa: CASSGAGGGGGNEQFF

d_call: NA
j_call: TRBJ2-5
clone_size: NA
v_call: TRBV5-6
cdr3_nt: TGTGCCAGCAGCTTGGCAAATGAGCAGTACTTC
cdr3_aa: CASSLANEQYF

d_call: NA
j_call: TRBJ2-3
clone_size: few
v_call: TRBV7-3
cdr3_nt: TGTGCCAGCAGCGCCAGCTCGAATAGCGGCACAGATACGCAGTATTTT
cdr3_aa: CASSASSNSGTDTQYF

d_call: TRBD2
j_call: TRBJ2-5
clone_size: NA
v_call: TRBV7-2
cdr3_nt: TGTGCGGGGAGCGGGGGCCGTGGACGAGATACCCAGTACTTT
cdr3_aa: CAGSGGRGRDTQYF

d_call: NA
j_call: TRBJ2-2
clone_size: NA
v_call: TRBV7-8
cdr3_nt: TGTGCCAGCAGCTCGCGGACCGAAGGCCGGGAGCTGTTTTTT
cdr3_aa: CASSSRTEGRELFF

d_call: TRBD2
j_call: TRBJ2-3
clone_size: many
v_call: TRBV6-4
cdr3_nt: TGTGCCAGCAGTATAGCGGGAGATGGCACAGATACGCAGTATTTT
cdr3_aa: CASSIAGDGTDTQYF

d_call: TRBD1
j_call: TRBJ2-7
clone_size: NA
v_call: TRBV7-9
cdr3_nt: TGTGCCAGCAGCACGGGACAGGGGAACGGGGCCTACGAGCAGTATTTC
cdr3_aa: CASSTGQGNGAYEQYF

d_call: TRBD2
j_call: TRBJ2-4
clone_size: NA
v_call: TRBV7-2
cdr3_nt: TGTGCCAGCAGCGCCCCGGAGCGGGGAGGCAAAAATACGCAGTACTTC
cdr3_aa: CASSAPERGGKNTQYF

d_call: TRBD2
j_call: TRBJ2-1
clone_size: NA
v_call: TRBV10-3
cdr3_nt: TGTGCCATTGGTCCGACTAGCGCCCAAGGTGAGCAGTTCTTC
cdr3_aa: CAIGPTSAQGEQFF

d_call: NA
j_call: TRBJ2-3
clone_size: NA
v_call: TRBV7-2
cdr3_nt: TGTGCCAGCAGGCAGGGCGGGACCGGGACGGCAGATACGCAGTATTTT
cdr3_aa: CASRQGGTGTADTQYF

d_call: NA
j_call: TRBJ2-3
clone_size: few
v_call: TRBV7-2
cdr3_nt: TGTGCCAGCAGCTTAGCGGGCCCCACAGATACGCAGTATTTT
cdr3_aa: CASSLAGPTDTQYF

d_call: NA
j_call: TRBJ1-3
clone_size: once
v_call: TRBV12-3/TRBV12-4
cdr3_nt: TGTGCCAGCAGGCCTGACTCTGGAAACACCATATATTTT
cdr3_aa: CASRPDSGNTIYF

d_call: NA
j_call: TRBJ2-1
clone_size: few
v_call: TRBV11-3
cdr3_nt: TGTGCCAGCAGCTTCGGGTTTCAAGCGGATTACAATGAGCAGTTCTTC
cdr3_aa: CASSFGFQADYNEQFF

d_call: NA
j_call: TRBJ2-6
clone_size: NA
v_call: TRBV6-1
cdr3_nt: TGTGCCAGCAGTGATTGGACCTCTGGGGCCAACGTCCTGACTTTC
cdr3_aa: CASSDWTSGANVLTF

d_call: TRBD1
j_call: TRBJ2-5
clone_size: many
v_call: TRBV7-9
cdr3_nt: TGTGCCAGCAGCGAGTTCCAGGGGGATGAGCAGTACTTC
cdr3_aa: CASSEFQGDEQYF

d_call: NA
j_call: TRBJ2-7
clone_size: NA
v_call: TRBV7-6
cdr3_nt: TGTGCCAGCAGCCCCCTGCAGGGACGGTCCTTGAACTTC
cdr3_aa: CASSPLQGRSLNF

d_call: NA
j_call: TRBJ2-2
clone_size: NA
v_call: TRBV19
cdr3_nt: TGTGCCAGTAGTAATTTGTGGGCGGACACCGGGGAGCTGTTTTTT
cdr3_aa: CASSNLWADTGELFF

d_call: TRBD2
j_call: TRBJ2-1
clone_size: NA
v_call: TRBV7-3
cdr3_nt: TGTGCCAGCAGCCCTTACGTCGGGACTAGCGGGAGACCTATTGAGCAGTTCTTC
cdr3_aa: CASSPYVGTSGRPIEQFF

d_call: NA
j_call: TRBJ2-5
clone_size: many
v_call: TRBV7-7
cdr3_nt: TGTGCTAGTTTGCCAGGCGCCCACGAGACCCAGTACTTC
cdr3_aa: CASLPGAHETQYF

d_call: NA
j_call: TRBJ2-5
clone_size: once
v_call: TRBV27
cdr3_nt: TGTGCCAGCAGTTTTTACGGGTCCTCCTACAATGAGCAGTACTTC
cdr3_aa: CASSFYGSSYNEQYF

d_call: NA
j_call: TRBJ2-3
clone_size: NA
v_call: TRBV6-5
cdr3_nt: TGTGCCAGCAGTTACTCGAGAAATACCGGCACAGATACGCAGTATTTT
cdr3_aa: CASSYSRNTGTDTQYF

d_call: NA
j_call: TRBJ2-2
clone_size: NA
v_call: TRBV7-3
cdr3_nt: TGTGCCAGCAGCTTAGGCTGGGGCACCGGGGAGCTGTTTTTT
cdr3_aa: CASSLGWGTGELFF

d_call: NA
j_call: TRBJ2-3
clone_size: NA
v_call: TRBV11-2
cdr3_nt: TGTGCCAGCAGCTTAGGTAGCCGACAGGGGAGGGGAGATACGCAGTATTTT
cdr3_aa: CASSLGSRQGRGDTQYF

d_call: NA
j_call: TRBJ2-3
clone_size: NA
v_call: TRBV7-8
cdr3_nt: TGTGCCGGGCGCGGCCGCACTGGCCGAGATACCCAGTATTTT
cdr3_aa: CAGRGRTGRDTQYF

d_call: NA
j_call: TRBJ2-7
clone_size: few
v_call: TRBV7-9
cdr3_nt: TGTGCCAGCAGCCACAGGGAAACCTACGAGCAGTACTTC
cdr3_aa: CASSHRETYEQYF

d_call: NA
j_call: TRBJ2-1
clone_size: NA
v_call: TRBV12-3/TRBV12-4
cdr3_nt: TGTGCCAGCACACTTCTCGGGATTAACAATGAGCAGTTCTTC
cdr3_aa: CASTLLGINNEQFF

d_call: TRBD2
j_call: TRBJ2-7
clone_size: many
v_call: TRBV6-1
cdr3_nt: TGTGCCAGCAGTCTATCCGGACTAGCGGGAGGGCACGGGACCTACGAGCAGTACTTC
cdr3_aa: CASSLSGLAGGHGTYEQYF

d_call: TRBD2
j_call: TRBJ2-1
clone_size: NA
v_call: TRBV20-1
cdr3_nt: TGCAGTGCACTAACCGGGACTAGCTCCTACAATGAGCAGTTCTTC
cdr3_aa: CSALTGTSSYNEQFF

d_call: NA
j_call: TRBJ2-2
clone_size: once
v_call: TRBV19
cdr3_nt: TGTGCCAGTAGTCGCCGACAGGACACCGGGGAGCTGTTTTTT
cdr3_aa: CASSRRQDTGELFF

d_call: TRBD1
j_call: TRBJ2-7
clone_size: few
v_call: TRBV7-3
cdr3_nt: TGTGCCAGCAGCAAACGACCGGGACAGCTATTCTACGAGCAGTACTTC
cdr3_aa: CASSKRPGQLFYEQYF

d_call: NA
j_call: TRBJ2-3
clone_size: once
v_call: TRBV7-8
cdr3_nt: TGTGCCAGCAGCCGCCGCCGTGACGAAGATACGCAGTATTTT
cdr3_aa: CASSRRRDEDTQYF

d_call: NA
j_call: TRBJ2-4
clone_size: NA
v_call: TRBV11-2
cdr3_nt: TGTGCCAGCAGCCCGTCGGGGGTCGGCGCCAAAGACACGCAGTACTTC
cdr3_aa: CASSPSGVGAKDTQYF

d_call: NA
j_call: TRBJ1-2
clone_size: few
v_call: TRBV6-2/TRBV6-3
cdr3_nt: TGTGCCAGCAGTGCGGGACACTATGGCTACACCTTC
cdr3_aa: CASSAGHYGYTF

d_call: TRBD2
j_call: TRBJ2-2
clone_size: large
v_call: TRBV7-6
cdr3_nt: TGTGCCAGCAGCTTTTTAGCGGGAGAAGGTACCGGGGAGCTGTTTTTT
cdr3_aa: CASSFLAGEGTGELFF

d_call: NA
j_call: TRBJ2-5
clone_size: NA
v_call: TRBV7-3
cdr3_nt: TGTGCCAGCAGCGCCCGAATTCAAGAGACCCAGTACTTC
cdr3_aa: CASSARIQETQYF

d_call: NA
j_call: TRBJ2-5
clone_size: NA
v_call: TRBV7-2
cdr3_nt: TGTGCCAGCGGCTCTACCGGGGAGAAAGAGTCCCAGTACTTC
cdr3_aa: CASGSTGEKESQYF

d_call: NA
j_call: TRBJ2-3
clone_size: NA
v_call: TRBV7-2
cdr3_nt: TGTGCCAGCAGGTTAGTGAGGACAGAGGAGCAGTATTTT
cdr3_aa: CASRLVRTEEQYF

d_call: TRBD1
j_call: TRBJ2-7
clone_size: NA
v_call: TRBV7-6
cdr3_nt: TGTGCCAGCAGCTTAGCGACAGGGGGAACCTACGAGCAGTACTTC
cdr3_aa: CASSLATGGTYEQYF

d_call: TRBD2
j_call: TRBJ2-1
clone_size: many
v_call: TRBV6-5
cdr3_nt: TGTGCCAGCAGTTATATGGGACTAGCGGGAGGTGAGCAGTTCTTC
cdr3_aa: CASSYMGLAGGEQFF

d_call: NA
j_call: TRBJ1-4
clone_size: few
v_call: TRBV7-9
cdr3_nt: TGTGCCAGCAGCCCCTTGGCCGACGGAAAACTGTTTTTT
cdr3_aa: CASSPLADGKLFF

d_call: TRBD2
j_call: TRBJ2-5
clone_size: medium-sized
v_call: TRBV7-2
cdr3_nt: TGTGCCAGCAGCTTAGAGTCTAGCGGTCCTACGTCGCAGTACTTC
cdr3_aa: CASSLESSGPTSQYF